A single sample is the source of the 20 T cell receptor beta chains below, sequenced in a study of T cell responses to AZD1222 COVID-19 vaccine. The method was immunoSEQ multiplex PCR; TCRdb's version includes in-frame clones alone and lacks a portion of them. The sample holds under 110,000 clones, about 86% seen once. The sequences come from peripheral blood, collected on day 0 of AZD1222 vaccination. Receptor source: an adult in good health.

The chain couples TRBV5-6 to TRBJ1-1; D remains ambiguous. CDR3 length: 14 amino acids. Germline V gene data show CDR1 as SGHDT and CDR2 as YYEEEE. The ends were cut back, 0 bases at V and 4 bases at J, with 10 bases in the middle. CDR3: CASSLVGPGTEAFF. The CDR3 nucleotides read TGTGCCAGCAGCTTGGTAGGGCCGGGCACTGAAGCTTTCTTT.

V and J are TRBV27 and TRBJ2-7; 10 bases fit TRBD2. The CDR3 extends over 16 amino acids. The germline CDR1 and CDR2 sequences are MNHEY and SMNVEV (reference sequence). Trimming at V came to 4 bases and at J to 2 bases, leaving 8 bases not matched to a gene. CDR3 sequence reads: CASSSTVLAGAYEQYF. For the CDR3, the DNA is TGTGCCAGCAGTTCCACTGTCCTAGCGGGAGCCTACGAGCAGTACTTC.

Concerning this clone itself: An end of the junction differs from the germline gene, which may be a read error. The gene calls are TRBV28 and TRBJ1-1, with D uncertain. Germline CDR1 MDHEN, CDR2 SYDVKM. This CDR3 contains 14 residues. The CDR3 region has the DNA TGTGCCAGCCGTTTTGCTCTCATGAACACTGAAGCTTTCTTT. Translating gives CASRFALMNTEAFF.

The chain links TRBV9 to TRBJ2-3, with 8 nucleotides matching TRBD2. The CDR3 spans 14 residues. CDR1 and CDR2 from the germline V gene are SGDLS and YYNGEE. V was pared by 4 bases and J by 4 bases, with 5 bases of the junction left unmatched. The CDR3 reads CASSREGVPDTQYF. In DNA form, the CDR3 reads TGTGCCAGCAGCCGGGAGGGGGTCCCAGATACGCAGTATTTT.

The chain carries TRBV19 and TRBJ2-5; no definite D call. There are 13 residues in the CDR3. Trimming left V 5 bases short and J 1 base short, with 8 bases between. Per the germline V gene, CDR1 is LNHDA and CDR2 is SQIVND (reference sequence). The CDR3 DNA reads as TGTGCCAGTAGTTTTAGGCCCCAAGAGACCCAGTACTTC. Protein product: CASSFRPQETQYF.

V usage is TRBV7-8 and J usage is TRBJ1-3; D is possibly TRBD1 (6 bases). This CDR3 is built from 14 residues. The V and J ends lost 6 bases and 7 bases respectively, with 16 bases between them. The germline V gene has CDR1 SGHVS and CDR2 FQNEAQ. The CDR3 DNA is TGTGCCAGCAGGGAGGGCCGAAGGGGGAACACCATATATTTT. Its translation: CASREGRRGNTIYF.

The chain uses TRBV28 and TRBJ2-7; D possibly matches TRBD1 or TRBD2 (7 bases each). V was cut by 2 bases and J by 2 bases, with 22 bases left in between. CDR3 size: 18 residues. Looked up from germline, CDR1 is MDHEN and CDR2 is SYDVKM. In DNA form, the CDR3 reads TGTGCCAGCAGTTTACAGGGGGGGATCTTAACTACGGCCTACGAGCAGTACTTC. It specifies CASSLQGGILTTAYEQYF.

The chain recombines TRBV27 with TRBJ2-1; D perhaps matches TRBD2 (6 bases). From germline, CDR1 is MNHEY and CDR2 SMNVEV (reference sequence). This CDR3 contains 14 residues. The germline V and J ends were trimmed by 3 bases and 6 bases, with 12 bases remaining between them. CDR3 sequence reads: CASSLSGPFNEQFF. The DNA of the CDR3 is TGTGCCAGCAGTTTGAGCGGGCCCTTCAATGAGCAGTTCTTC.

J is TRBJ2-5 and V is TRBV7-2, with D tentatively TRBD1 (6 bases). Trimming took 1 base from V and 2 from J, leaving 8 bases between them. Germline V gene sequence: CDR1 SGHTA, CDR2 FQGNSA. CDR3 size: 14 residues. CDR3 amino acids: CASSLGGLQETQYF. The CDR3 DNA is TGTGCCAGCAGCTTAGGGGGGCTGCAAGAGACCCAGTACTTC.

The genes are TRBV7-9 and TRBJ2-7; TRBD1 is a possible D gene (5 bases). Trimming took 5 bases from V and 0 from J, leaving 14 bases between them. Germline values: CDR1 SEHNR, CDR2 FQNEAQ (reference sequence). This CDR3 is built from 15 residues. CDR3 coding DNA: TGTGCCAGCAGCCCGGACAAGGTTCGCTCCTACGAGCAGTACTTC. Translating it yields CASSPDKVRSYEQYF.

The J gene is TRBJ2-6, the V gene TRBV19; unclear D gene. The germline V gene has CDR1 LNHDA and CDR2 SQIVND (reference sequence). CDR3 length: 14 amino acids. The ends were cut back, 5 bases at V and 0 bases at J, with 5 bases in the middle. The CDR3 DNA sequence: TGTGCCAGTAGTTTGTACTCTGGGGCCAACGTCCTGACTTTC. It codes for CASSLYSGANVLTF.

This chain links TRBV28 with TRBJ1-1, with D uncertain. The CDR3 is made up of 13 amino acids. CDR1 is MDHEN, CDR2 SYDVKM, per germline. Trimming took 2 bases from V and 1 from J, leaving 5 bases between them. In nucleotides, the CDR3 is TGTGCCAGCAGTTTAGGCTGGAACACTGAAGCTTTCTTT. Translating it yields CASSLGWNTEAFF.

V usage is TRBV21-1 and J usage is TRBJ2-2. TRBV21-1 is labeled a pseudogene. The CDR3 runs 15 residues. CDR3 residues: CASSTDGPNTGELFF. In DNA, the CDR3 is TGTGCCAGCAGCACCGACGGACCGAACACCGGGGAGCTGTTTTTT.

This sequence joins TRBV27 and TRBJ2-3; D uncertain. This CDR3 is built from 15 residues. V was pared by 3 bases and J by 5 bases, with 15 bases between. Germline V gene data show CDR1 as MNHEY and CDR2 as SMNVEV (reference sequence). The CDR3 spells CASSLAPVLRDTQYF. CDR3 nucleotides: TGTGCCAGCAGTTTGGCCCCGGTTCTAAGAGATACGCAGTATTTT.

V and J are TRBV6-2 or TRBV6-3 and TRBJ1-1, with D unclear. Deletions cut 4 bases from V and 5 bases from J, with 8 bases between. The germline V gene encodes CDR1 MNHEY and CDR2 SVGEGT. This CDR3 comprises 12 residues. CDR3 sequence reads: CASSLVGTEAFF. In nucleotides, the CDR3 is TGTGCCAGCAGTTTGGTGGGAACTGAAGCTTTCTTT.

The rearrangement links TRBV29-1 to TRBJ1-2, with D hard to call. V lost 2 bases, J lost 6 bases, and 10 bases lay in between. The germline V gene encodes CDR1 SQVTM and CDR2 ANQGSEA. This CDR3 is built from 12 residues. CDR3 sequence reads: CSVEIDTHGYTF. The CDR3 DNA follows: TGCAGCGTTGAAATAGATACTCATGGCTACACCTTC.

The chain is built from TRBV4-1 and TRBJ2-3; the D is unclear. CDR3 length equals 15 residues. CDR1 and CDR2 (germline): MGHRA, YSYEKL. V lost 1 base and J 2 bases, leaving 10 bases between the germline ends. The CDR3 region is CASSQGITYTDTQYF. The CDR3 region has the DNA TGCGCCAGCAGCCAAGGGATCACGTACACAGATACGCAGTATTTT.

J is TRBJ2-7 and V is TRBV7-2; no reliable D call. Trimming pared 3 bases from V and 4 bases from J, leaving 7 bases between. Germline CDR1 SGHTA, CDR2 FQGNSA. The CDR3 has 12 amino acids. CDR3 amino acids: CASSFFGYEQYF. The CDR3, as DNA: TGTGCCAGCAGCTTTTTCGGATACGAGCAGTACTTC.

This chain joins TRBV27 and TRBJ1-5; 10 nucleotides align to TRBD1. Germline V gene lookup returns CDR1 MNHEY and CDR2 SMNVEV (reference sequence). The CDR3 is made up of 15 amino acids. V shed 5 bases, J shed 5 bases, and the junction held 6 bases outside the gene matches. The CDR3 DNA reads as TGTGCCAGCAGTGCAGACAGGGGGCGAGATCAGCCCCAGCATTTT. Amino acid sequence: CASSADRGRDQPQHF.

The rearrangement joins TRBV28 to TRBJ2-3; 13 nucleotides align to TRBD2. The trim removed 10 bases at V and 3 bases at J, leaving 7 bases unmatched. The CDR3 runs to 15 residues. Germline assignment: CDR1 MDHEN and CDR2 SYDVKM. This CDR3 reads CATRTSGSRTDTQYF. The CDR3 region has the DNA TGTGCCACACGGACTAGCGGGAGTAGGACAGATACGCAGTATTTT.